These 18 T cell receptor beta chains were all obtained from the same sample, sequenced in a study of graft-versus-host responses after intestinal transplantation. The data were produced by immunoSEQ multiplex PCR, yet TCRdb's version contains in-frame clones alone and is incomplete. The data contain tens of thousands of clones, approximately 94% of them singletons. Sequenced material: PBMCs, taken 156 days after intestinal transplant. The receptors here all came from a human patient who received an intestinal transplant, so some T cells may come from the graft donor.

This chain connects TRBV6-5 to TRBJ2-5, with TRBD2 as a possible D gene (5 bases). Germline-derived CDR1 and CDR2 are MNHEY and SVGAGI. V lost 1 base, J lost 5 bases, and 14 bases lay in between. The CDR3 spans 15 residues. CDR3 sequence: CASSYLVNGMETQYF. CDR3 DNA sequence: TGTGCCAGCAGTTACTTGGTCAACGGGATGGAGACCCAGTACTTC.

This chain connects TRBV5-1 to TRBJ2-7; 7 bases line up with TRBD2. Germline CDR1 reads SGHRS; CDR2 reads YFSETQ. Trimming at V came to 4 bases and at J to 2 bases, leaving 9 bases not matched to a gene. The CDR3 is made up of 15 amino acids. CDR3 sequence reads: CASSPNLGLAYEQYF. CDR3 sequence (DNA): TGCGCCAGCAGCCCAAACCTCGGACTAGCCTACGAGCAGTACTTC.

The chain has TRBV7-8 and TRBJ2-2, with 11 positions matching TRBD2. Unmatched junction bases numbered 4, after V lost 1 base and J lost 0 bases. Looked up from germline, CDR1 is SGHVS and CDR2 is FQNEAQ. This CDR3 has 18 amino acids. As DNA, the CDR3 is TGTGCCAGCAGCTTAGTAGCGGGAGGGCCAACGAACACCGGGGAGCTGTTTTTT. Protein: CASSLVAGGPTNTGELFF.

V usage is TRBV9 and J usage is TRBJ2-5; 9 bases are a match to TRBD2. Germline V gene data show CDR1 as SGDLS and CDR2 as YYNGEE. The CDR3 is 21 residues long. Trimming removed 1 base from V and 5 bases from J; junction bases left unmatched: 24. The CDR3 protein is CASSVKGGIDVGRGGPETQYF. The CDR3 DNA sequence: TGTGCCAGCAGCGTAAAGGGAGGTATAGATGTGGGGCGGGGGGGCCCGGAGACCCAGTACTTC.

The genes are TRBV9 and TRBJ2-7, with 7 positions matching TRBD2. CDR3 length equals 14 residues. In germline, CDR1 is SGDLS, CDR2 YYNGEE. Unmatched junction bases numbered 4, after V lost 2 bases and J lost 2 bases. CDR3 sequence (DNA): TGTGCCAGCAGCGTGGGGGGAGGGGCCTACGAGCAGTACTTC. This sequence encodes CASSVGGGAYEQYF.

V and J are TRBV30 and TRBJ1-2; D perhaps matches TRBD1 (6 bases). CDR3 size: 12 residues. Trimming took 6 bases from V and 12 from J, leaving 20 bases between them. CDR1 GTSNPN and CDR2 SVGIG come from the germline V gene (reference sequence). CDR3 bases: TGTGCCTGCTCGCCGACTTACAGGGCTGACACCTTC. Its protein is CACSPTYRADTF.

With respect to this clone: In the same sample, other DNA sequences code for this CDR3. The chain links TRBV19 to TRBJ2-2, with D unresolved. The V end lost 6 bases, the J end lost 2 bases, and 7 bases lay between the germline ends. The CDR3 extends over 13 amino acids. Germline values: CDR1 LNHDA, CDR2 SQIVND (reference sequence). CDR3 sequence (DNA): TGTGCCAGTAGCTGGGCAAACACCGGGGAGCTGTTTTTT. The encoded protein is CASSWANTGELFF.

The chain employs TRBV5-7 and TRBJ1-2, with TRBD1 as a possible D gene (6 bases). TRBV5-7 has ORF status, its function being uncertain. The V end was cut by 0 bases, the J end by 4 bases, with 7 bases between. The CDR3 extends over 13 amino acids. The chain's CDR3 is CASSLGGAYGYTF. CDR3 bases: TGTGCCAGCAGCTTGGGGGGGGCCTATGGCTACACCTTC.

The J gene is TRBJ2-1, the V gene TRBV25-1; TRBD1 might be the D (5 bases). CDR3 length: 15 residues. The V gene's germline CDR1 is MGHDK and CDR2 SYGVNS. V was pared by 5 bases and J by 2 bases, with 13 bases between. The CDR3 is CASSNTGTPYNEQFF. CDR3 in DNA: TGTGCCAGCAGTAACACAGGTACGCCCTACAATGAGCAGTTCTTC.

The chain joins TRBV4-1 to TRBJ2-3, with TRBD1 identical over 9 bases. This CDR3 comprises 16 residues. With V trimmed by 2 bases and J by 4 bases, 7 bases remained unmatched. CDR1 is MGHRA, CDR2 YSYEKL, per germline. The CDR3 protein is CASSQSGQGSPDTQYF. CDR3 sequence (DNA): TGCGCCAGCAGCCAATCGGGACAGGGCTCCCCAGATACGCAGTATTTT.

The chain is built from TRBV7-9 and TRBJ1-1, with D perhaps matching TRBD1 (5 bases). V was pared by 5 bases and J by 1 base, with 11 bases between. CDR1 and CDR2 from the germline V gene are SEHNR and FQNEAQ (reference sequence). The CDR3 is 14 residues long. As DNA, the CDR3 is TGTGCCAGCAGCCCAGGGTTGGGGAACACTGAAGCTTTCTTT. Its protein is CASSPGLGNTEAFF. Drawing the rest from reference TRBV7-9 and TRBJ1-1, the complete variable domain is DTGVSQNPRHKITKRGQNVTFRCDPISEHNRLYWYRQTLGQGPEFLTYFQNEAQLEKSRLLSDRFSAERPKGSFSTLEIQRTEQGDSAMYLCASSPGLGNTEAFFGQGTRLTVV.

The V gene is TRBV5-1, the J gene TRBJ2-6, with TRBD1 as a possible D gene (6 bases). This CDR3 comprises 18 residues. Germline CDR1 and CDR2: SGHRS and YFSETQ. V dropped 0 bases and J dropped 2 bases, with 15 bases sitting between them. The CDR3 DNA reads TGCGCCAGCAGCTTGGAAAGGCCAGGGGAACCTGGGGCCAACGTCCTGACTTTC. Amino acids: CASSLERPGEPGANVLTF. The complete variable domain, with remaining parts taken from reference TRBV5-1 and TRBJ2-6, reads KAGVTQTPRYLIKTRGQQVTLSCSPISGHRSVSWYQQTPGQGLQFLFEYFSETQRNKGNFPGRFSGRQFSNSRSEMNVSTLELGDSALYLCASSLERPGEPGANVLTFGAGSRLTVL.

CDR3 sequence (DNA): TGCGCCAGCAGCGGGGGGACAATTATGAACACTGAAGCTTTCTTT. This gives the protein CASSGGTIMNTEAFF. The V call is TRBV5-1, the J call TRBJ1-1; tentative D call: TRBD1 (6 bases). V was pared by 4 bases and J by 0 bases, with 13 bases between. The CDR3 length is 15 residues. Germline loops: CDR1 SGHRS, CDR2 YFSETQ.

This clone was counted once. The J gene is TRBJ1-6, the V gene TRBV6-6, with D perhaps matching TRBD1 (5 bases). CDR3 size: 15 residues. The germline CDR1 and CDR2 sequences are MNHNY and SVGAGI (reference sequence). The ends were cut back, 2 bases at V and 5 bases at J, with 10 bases in the middle. CDR3 amino acids: CASSYTSGHNSPLHF. CDR3 bases: TGTGCCAGCAGTTACACGTCAGGGCATAATTCACCCCTCCACTTT.

The genes are TRBV19 and TRBJ1-1; TRBD1 might be the D (6 bases). The CDR3 spans 17 residues. Trimming took off 3 bases at V and 1 base at J, with 18 bases between the two ends. Germline CDR1 reads LNHDA; CDR2 reads SQIVND (reference sequence). CDR3 loop: CASSMGAVGFTNTEAFF. Here the CDR3 DNA reads TGTGCCAGTAGTATGGGGGCGGTGGGTTTCACGAACACTGAAGCTTTCTTT.

This clone was detected only a few times. The chain uses TRBV5-4 and TRBJ1-1; D is undetermined. With 2 bases removed from V and 1 base from J, the gap between germline ends came to 3 bases. CDR1 is SGHNT, CDR2 YYREEE, per germline (reference sequence). There are 12 residues in the CDR3. The CDR3 protein is CASSFGNTEAFF. The CDR3 DNA sequence: TGTGCCAGCAGCTTCGGGAACACTGAAGCTTTCTTT.

The genes are TRBV5-6 and TRBJ2-5; D is possibly TRBD2 (7 bases). CDR1 SGHDT and CDR2 YYEEEE come from the germline V gene. V was clipped by 1 base and J by 1 base, with 11 bases between them. The CDR3 length is 15 residues. CDR3 in amino acids: CASSLYGGLQETQYF. The CDR3 DNA reads TGTGCCAGCAGCTTGTACGGGGGGCTCCAAGAGACCCAGTACTTC.

The chain employs TRBV15 and TRBJ1-6; D is unclear. CDR1 and CDR2 from the germline V gene are LNHNV and YYDKDF (reference sequence). The CDR3 is 18 amino acids. Trimming took 1 base from V and 7 from J, leaving 20 bases between them. The CDR3 DNA sequence: TGTGCCACCAGCAGAGTCGGGTATCCTTACAGCCTAAATTCACCCCTCCACTTT. It translates to CATSRVGYPYSLNSPLHF. Supplemented by reference TRBV15 and TRBJ1-6, the full variable domain reads DAMVIQNPRYQVTQFGKPVTLSCSQTLNHNVMYWYQQKSSQAPKLLFHYYDKDFNNEADTPDNFQSRRPNTSFCFLDIRSPGLGDTAMYLCATSRVGYPYSLNSPLHFGNGTRLTVT.